Below are 15 T cell receptor beta chains sequenced from a single sample in a study of blood T cells in healthy people across ages. Together with a sample-barcoded 5' primer, a J-beta primer mix was included in a second PCR lasting about 6 to 12 cycles. TCRdb processed the 5' RACE reads anew with MiXCR; each CDR3 protein has one entry. This table holds hundreds of thousands of distinct CDR3 sequences, 45% to 55% found once. The sequenced sample consisted of blood. Receptor source: an elderly man in good health.

This chain uses TRBV9 with TRBJ2-3, with D perhaps assigned TRBD1 or TRBD2 (5 bases each). This CDR3 comprises 16 residues. V lost 0 bases and J lost 11, with 22 bases in between. CDR1 and CDR2 (germline): SGDLS, YYNGEE. CDR3 coding DNA: TGTGCCAGCAGCGTAGCCCCCTCCGACGGGACCACTCGGCAGTATTTT. This translates into CASSVAPSDGTTRQYF.

The J gene is TRBJ2-3, the V gene TRBV6-5; TRBD2 matches 10 bases. The CDR3 loop spans 19 amino acids. The V and J ends lost 2 bases and 0 bases, in that order; junction bases with no gene match: 11. Germline V gene lookup returns CDR1 MNHEY and CDR2 SVGAGI. CDR3 in amino acids: CASSYGLAGAAHSTDTQYF. In DNA form, the CDR3 reads TGTGCCAGCAGTTACGGTCTAGCGGGGGCCGCCCACAGCACAGATACGCAGTATTTT.

This clonotype was detected a few times. The chain couples TRBV10-3 to TRBJ1-2; unclear D gene. The CDR3 runs to 17 residues. The germline V gene has CDR1 ENHRY and CDR2 SYGVKD. Trimming pared 6 bases from V and 2 bases from J, leaving 22 bases between. CDR3 nucleotide sequence: TGTGCCATCAGCCCCCAGGCAGCGGCTATTGGAAACTATGGCTACACCTTC. It yields the protein CAISPQAAAIGNYGYTF.

To note about this clonotype: At one of its ends the junction is not consistent with the germline gene, which may arise from a read error. This rearrangement joins TRBV6-5 to TRBJ1-2, with D possibly matching TRBD1 (5 bases). The CDR3 consists of 13 residues. Germline V gene data show CDR1 as MNHEY and CDR2 as SVGAGI. The CDR3 DNA sequence: TGTGCCAGCAGTTACTCAGGGGCTCATGGCTGCACCTTC. As protein: CASSYSGAHGCTF.

The gene calls are TRBV7-2 and TRBJ2-2, with TRBD1 as a possible D gene (5 bases). This CDR3 is 14 amino acids long. Looked up from germline, CDR1 is SGHTA and CDR2 is FQGNSA. With 3 bases removed from V and 4 bases from J, the gap between germline ends came to 9 bases. This CDR3 reads CASSLGRATGELFF. In DNA, the CDR3 is TGTGCCAGCAGCTTGGGCAGGGCCACCGGGGAGCTGTTTTTT.

V is TRBV7-2 and J is TRBJ2-3, with D perhaps TRBD1 (6 bases). Germline V lookup: CDR1 SGHTA, CDR2 FQGNSA. The V end was cut by 1 base, the J end by 5 bases, with 13 bases between. CDR3 length: 15 amino acids. This CDR3 is CASSLVGGWKDTQYF. DNA for the CDR3: TGTGCCAGCAGCTTAGTTGGGGGCTGGAAAGATACGCAGTATTTT.

This clonotype has just a few counts. This chain joins TRBV20-1 and TRBJ2-7; 11 bases are shared with TRBD2. CDR1 is DFQATT and CDR2 is SNEGSKA in the germline V gene (reference sequence). The V and J ends lost 3 bases and 2 bases, in that order; junction bases with no gene match: 15. The CDR3 consists of 18 residues. The CDR3 loop is CSASDEITGTSGTYEQYF. The CDR3 region has the DNA TGCAGTGCTAGTGACGAAATAACCGGGACTAGCGGCACCTACGAGCAGTACTTC.

In this sample, this clonotype turned up many times. The rearrangement uses TRBV29-1 and TRBJ2-1; D may be TRBD1 (5 bases). Germline V gene data show CDR1 as SQVTM and CDR2 as ANQGSEA. V shed 4 bases and J shed 12 bases, with 19 bases lying between them. The CDR3 is made up of 13 amino acids. CDR3 coding DNA: TGCAGCGTTGCGGGCAGGACATCGGTCTCGCAGTTCTTC. The encoded protein is CSVAGRTSVSQFF.

This sequence joins TRBV28 and TRBJ2-3; D is unclear. The V gene's germline CDR1 is MDHEN and CDR2 SYDVKM. Trimming left V 6 bases short and J 4 bases short, with 11 bases between. This CDR3 region has 13 residues. CDR3 DNA: TGTGCCAGCAGCGGCTCCACGCCAGATACGCAGTATTTT. Translating it yields CASSGSTPDTQYF.

The gene calls are TRBV27 and TRBJ1-1; TRBD1 might be the D (5 bases). Germline V gene lookup returns CDR1 MNHEY and CDR2 SMNVEV (reference sequence). Deletions cut 4 bases from V and 3 bases from J, with 15 bases between. The CDR3 length is 15 residues. This CDR3 is CASSSLDTYHTEAFF. CDR3 sequence (DNA): TGTGCCAGCAGTTCCCTGGACACGTATCACACTGAAGCTTTCTTT.

This clonotype was counted at least ten times. The CDR3 here is CASSSSGHSYEQYF. CDR3 bases: TGTGCCAGCAGTTCCTCGGGACACTCCTACGAGCAGTACTTC. J is TRBJ2-7 and V is TRBV6-5; D perhaps matches TRBD1 (6 bases). Trimming removed 4 bases from V and 0 bases from J, with 10 bases in between. CDR3 size: 14 residues. CDR1 and CDR2 (germline): MNHEY, SVGAGI.

The chain is built from TRBV15 and TRBJ2-5; D is unclear. The CDR3 totals 13 residues. Germline V gene sequence: CDR1 LNHNV, CDR2 YYDKDF (reference sequence). The germline V and J ends were trimmed by 3 bases and 11 bases, with 16 bases remaining between them. CDR3 in DNA: TGTGCCACCAGCAGCGAAGTAGTCCTTGAGCAGTACTTC. Translation: CATSSEVVLEQYF.

This clonotype turned up a few times. The genes are TRBV5-1 and TRBJ2-5; weak D call: TRBD1 (5 bases). The CDR3 consists of 12 residues. Germline assignment: CDR1 SGHRS and CDR2 YFSETQ. Trimming removed 0 bases from V and 6 bases from J, with 6 bases in between. The CDR3 DNA reads TGCGCCAGCAGCTTGGAGGACAAGACCCAGTACTTC. Amino acid sequence: CASSLEDKTQYF.

J is TRBJ1-2 and V is TRBV20-1, with D possibly TRBD1 on 6 matching bases. Germline-derived CDR1 and CDR2 are DFQATT and SNEGSKA (reference sequence). V was trimmed by 3 bases and J by 2 bases, leaving 16 bases between them. This CDR3 is 15 amino acids long. CDR3 nucleotides: TGCAGTGCTAGCAACTCCAGGGGAGACAACTATGGCTACACCTTC. Encoded protein: CSASNSRGDNYGYTF.

A single count supports this clonotype. The J gene is TRBJ2-5, the V gene TRBV6-6, with D maybe TRBD2 (5 bases). The J call is doubtful: the DNA matches TRBJ2-7 better. CDR1 is MNHNY and CDR2 is SVGAGI in the germline V gene (reference sequence). This CDR3 is built from 12 residues. CDR3 protein: CAISSGEYEQYF. DNA for the CDR3: TGTGCCATCTCCTCCGGGGAATACGAGCAGTACTTC.